Following are 13 T cell receptor beta chains from one sample sequenced in a study of blood T cell repertoires in COVID-19. Using immunoSEQ multiplex PCR, the repertoire was profiled, and TCRdb retains in-frame clones only, with some absent. The sample lists roughly 180,000 clones, under 90% occurring once. The sequencing sample was made of peripheral blood. The receptor set was obtained from a woman older than 75 with active or convalescent COVID-19.

V is TRBV30 and J is TRBJ2-7; weak D call: TRBD1 (6 bases). The germline V gene has CDR1 GTSNPN and CDR2 SVGIG (reference sequence). CDR3 length: 13 amino acids. V shed 0 bases and J shed 4 bases, with 10 bases lying between them. CDR3 region: CAWSVGQIYEQYF. The CDR3 DNA reads TGTGCCTGGAGTGTAGGACAGATTTACGAGCAGTACTTC.

V is TRBV19 and J is TRBJ2-5, with 9 bases identical to TRBD1. Trimming removed 5 bases from V and 5 bases from J; junction bases left unmatched: 9. The CDR3 loop spans 15 amino acids. Looked up from germline, CDR1 is LNHDA and CDR2 is SQIVND (reference sequence). CDR3 sequence reads: CASSAYRGPGETQYF. The CDR3 nucleotides are TGTGCCAGTAGTGCCTACAGGGGGCCGGGGGAGACCCAGTACTTC.

The chain recombines TRBV20-1 with TRBJ2-1; 7 nucleotides agree with TRBD2. The germline CDR1 and CDR2 sequences are DFQATT and SNEGSKA (reference sequence). V dropped 4 bases and J dropped 11; count of bases not matched to a gene: 5. This CDR3 is built from 11 residues. The CDR3 here is CSAMTSTQQFF. The CDR3 DNA is TGCAGTGCTATGACTAGCACTCAGCAGTTCTTC.

This chain links TRBV9 with TRBJ2-1, with TRBD2 identical over 15 bases. In germline, CDR1 is SGDLS, CDR2 YYNGEE. This CDR3 has 19 residues. Trimming removed 3 bases from V and 0 bases from J; junction bases left unmatched: 7. The chain's CDR3 is CASSGTGTSGGSSYNEQFF. The CDR3 region has the DNA TGTGCCAGCAGCGGAACCGGGACTAGCGGGGGGAGCTCCTACAATGAGCAGTTCTTC.

The gene calls are TRBV7-6 and TRBJ2-5, with a possible D match to TRBD2 (6 bases). The CDR3 totals 15 residues. Germline-derived CDR1 and CDR2 are SGHVS and FNYEAQ. Trimming stripped 6 bases from V and 4 bases from J, with 18 bases between. DNA of the CDR3: TGTGCCAGCAGTTCGACTCGGGAGACGGGAGAGACCCAGTACTTC. Translated, it gives CASSSTRETGETQYF.

This clone showed up just a few times. This chain uses TRBV27 with TRBJ1-5; 11 bases map to TRBD1. CDR1 and CDR2 (germline): MNHEY, SMNVEV (reference sequence). V shed 2 bases and J 6 bases; nucleotides not matched to a gene: 9. The CDR3 runs 17 residues. DNA for the CDR3: TGTGCCAGCAGTTTAAGTAGGACAGGGGGCTTGGGTCAGCCCCAGCATTTT. Encoded protein: CASSLSRTGGLGQPQHF.

The chain carries TRBV15 and TRBJ2-3; D is possibly TRBD1 (5 bases). The ends were cut back, 4 bases at V and 6 bases at J, with 17 bases in the middle. The CDR3 has 15 residues. Looked up from germline, CDR1 is LNHNV and CDR2 is YYDKDF (reference sequence). This CDR3 is CATSNPWGSGDTQYF. The CDR3 DNA reads as TGTGCCACCAGCAACCCTTGGGGATCAGGGGATACGCAGTATTTT.

J is TRBJ2-7 and V is TRBV9; 12 bases are a match to TRBD1. Trimming took 7 bases from V and 6 from J; bases not matched to a gene: 8. CDR3 length: 14 amino acids. Germline lookup yields CDR1 SGDLS and CDR2 YYNGEE. The chain's CDR3 is CASGRGTGGVEQYF. CDR3 nucleotides: TGTGCCAGCGGGAGGGGGACAGGGGGCGTCGAGCAGTACTTC.

With respect to this clone: A much bigger clone sits one base away, suggesting this may be a read error. V is TRBV28 and J is TRBJ2-7, with 11 positions matching TRBD1. The CDR3 loop spans 13 amino acids. V trimming: 4 bases; J trimming: 6 bases; junction bases outside the gene matches: 2. Germline loops: CDR1 MDHEN, CDR2 SYDVKM. CDR3 in amino acids: CASSSGTGGEQYF. In DNA, the CDR3 is TGTGCCAGCAGTTCCGGGACAGGGGGCGAGCAGTACTTC.

The chain couples TRBV5-1 to TRBJ2-2, with 9 bases fitting TRBD2. The CDR3 loop spans 15 amino acids. Germline CDR1 SGHRS, CDR2 YFSETQ. With V trimmed by 4 bases and J by 3 bases, 4 bases remained unmatched. Written as DNA, the CDR3 is TGCGCCAGCAGCGGGCTAGCGGGGTACACCGGGGAGCTGTTTTTT. This translates into CASSGLAGYTGELFF.

This rearrangement joins TRBV3-1 (or the pseudogene TRBV3-2) to TRBJ2-5; D is uncertain. Germline V CDR1 and CDR2: LGHDT, YNNKEL (reference sequence). The CDR3 has 14 amino acids. The V end lost 3 bases, the J end lost 2 bases, and 10 bases lay between the germline ends. DNA of the CDR3: TGTGCCAGCAGCCAGTCAGTGCGGCAAGAGACCCAGTACTTC. Protein: CASSQSVRQETQYF.

The J gene is TRBJ1-2, the V gene TRBV9; D not resolved. Germline CDR1 SGDLS, CDR2 YYNGEE. V shed 5 bases and J shed 2 bases, with 16 bases lying between them. The CDR3 spans 15 residues. CDR3 in DNA: TGTGCCAGCAGTAACGGGAGGCAGTCAAACTATGGCTACACCTTC. Its protein is CASSNGRQSNYGYTF.

In this sample, this clone turned up a few times. The chain links TRBV24-1 to TRBJ2-7; 8 nucleotides align to TRBD2. The germline gives CDR1 KGHDR, CDR2 SFDVKD. V lost 5 bases and J lost 3; bases outside the gene matches: 8. The CDR3 sequence is 15 residues long. Here the CDR3 reads CATSGTGGGVYEQYF. The CDR3 nucleotides read TGTGCCACCAGTGGCACGGGGGGGGGAGTCTACGAGCAGTACTTC.